These 28 T cell receptor beta chains originate from one sample sequenced in a study of blood T cell repertoires in COVID-19. Using immunoSEQ multiplex PCR, the repertoire was profiled, and TCRdb retains in-frame clones only, with some absent. The sample has around 200,000 clones, approximately 90% seen once. The sequencing sample was made of peripheral blood. The source is a man younger than 40 with acute or convalescent COVID-19.

The gene calls are TRBV6-4 and TRBJ2-7, with 9 positions matching TRBD2. The CDR3 spans 17 residues. V lost 7 bases, J lost 1 base, and 14 bases stayed unmatched. The V gene's germline CDR1 is MRHNA and CDR2 SNTAGT. In DNA form, the CDR3 reads TGTGCCAGCATCATGGGAATTTGCGGGAGGGGATCCTACGAGCAGTACTTC. This sequence encodes CASIMGICGRGSYEQYF.

The chain has TRBV28 and TRBJ1-2, with D maybe TRBD1 (5 bases). The CDR3 sequence is 15 residues long. Germline CDR1 reads MDHEN; CDR2 reads SYDVKM. Trimming pared 5 bases from V and 8 bases from J, leaving 21 bases between. The CDR3 DNA is TGTGCCAGCAGTCCTGCTGGGGAGGGGCGGGGCGGCTACACCTTC. Translating it yields CASSPAGEGRGGYTF.

The CDR3 protein is CASPERDRGYQETQYF. The CDR3 DNA follows: TGTGCCAGCCCAGAGAGGGACAGGGGGTACCAAGAGACCCAGTACTTC. The rearrangement links TRBV6-8 to TRBJ2-5; 11 bases match TRBD1. CDR1 and CDR2 from the germline V gene are MNHGY and SAAAGT. Germline trimming cut 8 bases from V and 0 bases from J; bases unmatched to any gene: 8. The CDR3 loop spans 16 amino acids.

The rearrangement links TRBV7-8 to TRBJ2-2; no definite D call. V shed 4 bases and J shed 6 bases, with 15 bases lying between them. The CDR3 contains 15 residues. The germline V gene has CDR1 SGHVS and CDR2 FQNEAQ. The CDR3 DNA reads TGTGCCAGCAGCTCGAAGGCTCAGGCCCCCGGGGAGCTGTTTTTT. It yields the protein CASSSKAQAPGELFF.

The chain employs TRBV28 and TRBJ2-5; 8 bases are shared with TRBD1. The CDR3 loop spans 16 amino acids. After removal of 6 bases from V and 5 bases from J, the junction contained 14 bases not matched to a gene. Germline V gene lookup returns CDR1 MDHEN and CDR2 SYDVKM. Here the CDR3 DNA reads TGTGCCAGCAGGCGCGCCGATGGGACAGGCTTGGAGACCCAGTACTTC. Its protein product is CASRRADGTGLETQYF.

The chain is built from TRBV29-1 and TRBJ2-3; no clear D. The length of the CDR3 is 10 residues. Per the germline V gene, CDR1 is SQVTM and CDR2 is ANQGSEA. The V gene lost 4 bases and the J gene lost 4 bases, with 3 bases spanning the gap. The CDR3 region is CSVVADTQYF. The CDR3 DNA is TGCAGCGTTGTAGCAGATACGCAGTATTTT.

The CDR3 sequence is CASSVVAGQAPIYF. The CDR3 DNA is TGTGCCAGCAGCGTAGTAGCAGGACAGGCGCCCATATATTTT. The chain combines TRBV9 with TRBJ1-3; 7 bases are a match to TRBD1. The CDR3 has 14 amino acids. The junction had 8 bases not matched to a gene; V was cut back by 0 bases and J by 11 bases. Germline V gives CDR1 SGDLS, CDR2 YYNGEE.

The chain is built from TRBV6-5 and TRBJ2-7, with 9 bases identical to TRBD1. Germline values: CDR1 MNHEY, CDR2 SVGAGI. V lost 6 bases and J lost 2; bases outside the gene matches: 8. This CDR3 spans 15 amino acids. CDR3 residues: CASRDRQGGPYEQYF. The DNA for the CDR3 is TGTGCCAGCAGGGATCGACAGGGGGGGCCCTACGAGCAGTACTTC.

The V and J genes are TRBV28 and TRBJ2-7; D is unclear. Germline V gene sequence: CDR1 MDHEN, CDR2 SYDVKM. Trimming removed 9 bases from V and 0 bases from J, with 18 bases in between. The CDR3 contains 15 residues. DNA of the CDR3: TGTGCCAGTTCCCCTCGGTTGATAAGCTCCTACGAGCAGTACTTC. As protein: CASSPRLISSYEQYF.

The rearrangement uses TRBV10-2 and TRBJ1-5, with TRBD1 as a possible D gene (6 bases). V shed 3 bases and J shed 5 bases, with 11 bases lying between them. The CDR3 totals 14 residues. Germline V lookup: CDR1 WSHSY, CDR2 SAAADI. The CDR3, as DNA: TGCGCCAGCAGTGAATCGGCAGGGGATCAGCCCCAGCATTTT. Amino acid sequence: CASSESAGDQPQHF.

The chain links TRBV5-4 to TRBJ2-4; maybe TRBD1 (5 bases). CDR1 is SGHNT and CDR2 is YYREEE in the germline V gene (reference sequence). This CDR3 comprises 15 residues. Trimming removed 0 bases at V and 1 base at J, with 8 bases between. CDR3 sequence: CASSLGGLAKNIQYF. Here the CDR3 DNA reads TGTGCCAGCAGCTTGGGGGGCCTGGCCAAAAACATTCAGTACTTC.

This chain links TRBV7-8 with TRBJ1-6; no reliable D call. CDR1 and CDR2 from the germline V gene are SGHVS and FQNEAQ. Trimming pared 0 bases from V and 4 bases from J, leaving 13 bases between. There are 17 residues in the CDR3. As DNA, the CDR3 is TGTGCCAGCAGCTTAGCGGGTTCAGCGGGGTATAATTCACCCCTCCACTTT. Protein: CASSLAGSAGYNSPLHF.

This chain joins TRBV4-1 and TRBJ1-5; no definite D call. Germline V CDR1 and CDR2: MGHRA, YSYEKL. The CDR3 has 17 amino acids. V lost 0 bases to trimming and J lost 10 bases, with 22 bases between them. CDR3 bases: TGCGCCAGCAGCCAAGATCCAGGACTATCTTCCCCTATACCCCAGCATTTT. It specifies CASSQDPGLSSPIPQHF.

The chain couples TRBV4-1 to TRBJ1-1, with a weak D call TRBD1 (5 bases). Germline loops: CDR1 MGHRA, CDR2 YSYEKL. This CDR3 has 15 residues. V was cut by 8 bases and J by 1 base, with 17 bases left in between. The CDR3 sequence is CASQTGHTANTEAFF. The DNA of the CDR3 is TGCGCCAGCCAAACTGGACACACAGCGAACACTGAAGCTTTCTTT.

The genes are TRBV28 and TRBJ1-1; a weak D match, TRBD1 (6 bases). The germline gives CDR1 MDHEN, CDR2 SYDVKM. CDR3 size: 15 residues. The germline V and J ends were trimmed by 6 bases and 0 bases, with 14 bases remaining between them. CDR3 DNA: TGTGCCAGCAGACCCGGACAGTTCCTGAACACTGAAGCTTTCTTT. It translates to CASRPGQFLNTEAFF.

The chain couples TRBV19 to TRBJ1-1, with a tentative D call TRBD1 (6 bases). The CDR3 runs 14 residues. The V and J ends lost 4 bases and 6 bases respectively, with 15 bases between them. Germline V gene sequence: CDR1 LNHDA, CDR2 SQIVND (reference sequence). CDR3 amino acids: CASSTLGTIPEAFF. The CDR3 coding sequence is TGTGCCAGTAGTACCCTCGGGACAATCCCTGAAGCTTTCTTT.

V and J are TRBV28 and TRBJ2-7, with 7 bases that match TRBD1. CDR3 length equals 15 residues. CDR1 MDHEN and CDR2 SYDVKM come from the germline V gene. J gave up 1 base and V 1 base, and 4 bases lay outside the gene matches. This CDR3 is CASSLSGGRSYEQYF. The CDR3 DNA sequence: TGTGCCAGCAGTTTATCAGGGGGTCGTTCCTACGAGCAGTACTTC.

This chain joins TRBV19 and TRBJ1-5, with 7 bases matching TRBD1. Germline-derived CDR1 and CDR2 are LNHDA and SQIVND (reference sequence). The CDR3 has 14 residues. V trimming: 8 bases; J trimming: 6 bases; junction bases outside the gene matches: 10. The DNA of the CDR3 is TGTGCCAGTGAACCGGTAAGGGGGCTTCAGCCCCAGCATTTT. This translates into CASEPVRGLQPQHF. The full variable domain, its missing parts supplied by reference TRBV19 and TRBJ1-5, is DGGITQSPKYLFRKEGQNVTLSCEQNLNHDAMYWYRQDPGQGLRLIYYSQIVNDFQKGDIAEGYSVSREKKESFPLTVTSAQKNPTAFYLCASEPVRGLQPQHFGDGTRLSIL.

This chain connects TRBV4-1 to TRBJ2-1; possibly TRBD2 for D (6 bases). CDR1 is MGHRA, CDR2 YSYEKL, per germline. Deletions cut 7 bases from V and 7 bases from J, with 23 bases between. CDR3 size: 16 residues. The CDR3 protein is CASKPAGGALRNEQFF. CDR3 nucleotide sequence: TGCGCCAGCAAGCCGGCAGGCGGGGCCCTTCGGAATGAGCAGTTCTTC.

This rearrangement joins TRBV27 to TRBJ1-1; D is ambiguous. The CDR3 contains 11 residues. Germline V gene lookup returns CDR1 MNHEY and CDR2 SMNVEV (reference sequence). V was trimmed by 7 bases and J by 2 bases, leaving 5 bases between them. The CDR3 protein is CASTSNTEAFF. In DNA form, the CDR3 reads TGTGCCAGCACCTCCAACACTGAAGCTTTCTTT.

This chain connects TRBV7-2 to TRBJ2-1, with D tentatively TRBD1 (5 bases). The CDR3 consists of 16 residues. The V and J ends lost 0 bases and 2 bases respectively, with 11 bases between them. Germline V gene data show CDR1 as SGHTA and CDR2 as FQGNSA. The CDR3 sequence is CASSLALGRTYNEQFF. The CDR3 bases are TGTGCCAGCAGCTTAGCACTGGGGCGAACCTACAATGAGCAGTTCTTC.

The chain's CDR3 is CADVGEGPLGTDTQYF. CDR3 bases: TGTGCCGACGTGGGGGAGGGCCCTCTGGGCACAGATACGCAGTATTTT. The rearrangement links TRBV7-3 to TRBJ2-3; 7 nucleotides align to TRBD2. The V gene's germline CDR1 is SGHTA and CDR2 FQGTGA. This CDR3 has 16 residues. The V gene end was trimmed by 11 bases and the J gene end by 1 base; junction bases not matched to a gene: 15.

This clone was found once. This sequence joins TRBV7-2 and TRBJ2-4, with 7 positions matching TRBD1. Looked up from germline, CDR1 is SGHTA and CDR2 is FQGNSA. J was trimmed by 6 bases and V by 6 bases; bases with no gene match: 14. This CDR3 has 16 residues. CDR3 DNA sequence: TGTGCCAGCAGTCGACTGACAGGGCACCCAGGAAACATTCAGTACTTC. Its protein is CASSRLTGHPGNIQYF.

V and J are TRBV28 and TRBJ1-2; tentative D call: TRBD1 (5 bases). From germline, CDR1 is MDHEN and CDR2 SYDVKM. This CDR3 contains 13 residues. V was shortened by 2 bases and J by 4 bases, with 8 bases between the two germline ends. This chain's CDR3 is CASSLTQGYGYTF. The CDR3 region has the DNA TGTGCCAGCAGTTTAACCCAGGGCTATGGCTACACCTTC.

This sequence joins TRBV19 and TRBJ1-5; unclear D gene. Deletions cut 2 bases from V and 3 bases from J, with 14 bases between. Germline V gives CDR1 LNHDA, CDR2 SQIVND (reference sequence). The CDR3 has 16 residues. The CDR3 is CASSILLGGNNQPQHF. CDR3 sequence (DNA): TGTGCCAGTAGTATATTGTTGGGAGGGAACAATCAGCCCCAGCATTTT.

This clone was observed a single time. The rearrangement joins TRBV12-5 to TRBJ1-5; tentatively, D is TRBD1 (6 bases). Germline lookup yields CDR1 LGHNT and CDR2 FRNRAP. Trimming shortened V by 2 bases and J by 2 bases, and 13 bases separated the two germline ends. The CDR3 sequence is 16 residues long. CDR3 loop: CASGLWQGLGNQPQHF. CDR3 sequence (DNA): TGTGCTAGTGGTTTGTGGCAGGGGCTGGGCAATCAGCCCCAGCATTTT.

The CDR3 nucleotides are TGTGCCAGCAGTTACACGGCAGGGGCCAATCAGCCCCAGCATTTT. It is translated as CASSYTAGANQPQHF. The J gene is TRBJ1-5, the V gene TRBV6-5; D is possibly TRBD1 (6 bases). The germline V gene has CDR1 MNHEY and CDR2 SVGAGI. The ends were cut back, 2 bases at V and 3 bases at J, with 11 bases in the middle. This CDR3 is 15 amino acids long.

This chain connects TRBV5-1 to TRBJ2-7; 7 bases map to TRBD2. Unmatched junction bases numbered 10, after V lost 8 bases and J lost 2 bases. The CDR3 totals 14 residues. The germline gives CDR1 SGHRS, CDR2 YFSETQ. CDR3 protein: CASALGAGAYEQYF. In nucleotides, the CDR3 is TGCGCCAGTGCCCTTGGGGCGGGGGCCTACGAGCAGTACTTC.